This T cell receptor (beta chain) was found in a study of T cells in Graves' hyperthyroidism and ophthalmopathy. Using RNA transcripts as the source, TCR beta CDR3 regions were amplified. TCR CDR3 underwent first-round RT-PCR with the HTBI primer set. In TCRdb, the multiplex PCR reads were re-called with MiXCR into one record per CDR3 protein. This sample has 400,000 to 600,000 distinct CDR3 sequences, with roughly 20% found just once. The sequence came from a man between 18 and 29 years old with Graves' hyperthyroidism. The sequencing sample was made of blood.

CDR3 bases: TGCGCCAGCAGCCTTATCATAATCCGGGTATCTGGGGCCAACGTCCTGACTTTC. This codes for CASSLIIIRVSGANVLTF. The chain carries TRBV4-1 and TRBJ2-6; D ambiguous. The CDR3 is 18 residues long. The V end was cut by 4 bases, the J end by 1 base, with 17 bases between. Germline assignment: CDR1 MGHRA and CDR2 YSYEKL.